This TCR beta chain was sequenced in a study of blood T cell repertoires in COVID-19. At the level of the study: The study drew acute and convalescent COVID-19 samples from the United States, Italy and Spain. From T cells, B-cell-depleted T cells, or PBMCs came the material, which was cDNA or gDNA.

CDR1 and CDR2 (germline): LGHNA, YNFKEQ. This CDR3 comprises 15 residues. Trimming cost V 2 bases and J 1 base; bases outside gene matches: 4. In the authors' methods: For nucleated cells, counts were estimated from reference gene primer amplification. Sequencing used immunoSEQ multiplex PCR; TCRdb keeps in-frame clones, though not all of them. That table furnishes V, J and clone size, whereas the DNA furnished D and trimming. The table lists over 110,000 clones, over 60% of them singletons, with around 13% in the top ten. Sequenced input: peripheral blood. The sequence was obtained from a man older than 75 with acute or convalescent COVID-19. This rearrangement joins TRBV4-2 to TRBJ1-1, with 7 nucleotides matching TRBD1. The CDR3 DNA is TGTGCCAGCAGCCAATTGGGACAGCCGAACACTGAAGCTTTCTTT. Protein: CASSQLGQPNTEAFF.